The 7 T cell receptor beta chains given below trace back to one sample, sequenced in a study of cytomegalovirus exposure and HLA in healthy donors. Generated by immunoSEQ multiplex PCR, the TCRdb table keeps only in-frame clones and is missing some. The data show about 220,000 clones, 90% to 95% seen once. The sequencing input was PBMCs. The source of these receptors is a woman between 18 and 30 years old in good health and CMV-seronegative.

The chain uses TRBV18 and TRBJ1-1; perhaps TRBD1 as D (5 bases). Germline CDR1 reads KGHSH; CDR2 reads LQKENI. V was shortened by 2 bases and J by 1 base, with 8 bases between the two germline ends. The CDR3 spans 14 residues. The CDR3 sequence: CASSPWGENTEAFF. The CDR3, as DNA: TGTGCCAGCTCACCATGGGGGGAGAACACTGAAGCTTTCTTT.

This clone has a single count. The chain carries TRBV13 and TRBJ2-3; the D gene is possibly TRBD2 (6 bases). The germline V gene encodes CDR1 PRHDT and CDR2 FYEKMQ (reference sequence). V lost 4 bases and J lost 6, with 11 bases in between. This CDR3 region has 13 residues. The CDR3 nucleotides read TGTGCCAGCAGCTATACTAGCTCGGATACGCAGTATTTT. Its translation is CASSYTSSDTQYF. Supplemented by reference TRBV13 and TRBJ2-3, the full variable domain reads AAGVIQSPRHLIKEKRETATLKCYPIPRHDTVYWYQQGPGQDPQFLISFYEKMQSDKGSIPDRFSAQQFSDYHSELNMSSLELGDSALYFCASSYTSSDTQYFGPGTRLTVL.

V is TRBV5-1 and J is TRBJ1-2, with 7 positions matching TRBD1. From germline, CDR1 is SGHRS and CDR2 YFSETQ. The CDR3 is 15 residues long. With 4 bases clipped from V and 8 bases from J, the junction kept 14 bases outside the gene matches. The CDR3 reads CASSPGQSSSYGYTF. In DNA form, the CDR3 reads TGCGCCAGCAGCCCGGGACAGTCTTCGTCTTACGGCTACACCTTC. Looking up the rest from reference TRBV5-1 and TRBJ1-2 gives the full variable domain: KAGVTQTPRYLIKTRGQQVTLSCSPISGHRSVSWYQQTPGQGLQFLFEYFSETQRNKGNFPGRFSGRQFSNSRSEMNVSTLELGDSALYLCASSPGQSSSYGYTFGSGTRLTVV.

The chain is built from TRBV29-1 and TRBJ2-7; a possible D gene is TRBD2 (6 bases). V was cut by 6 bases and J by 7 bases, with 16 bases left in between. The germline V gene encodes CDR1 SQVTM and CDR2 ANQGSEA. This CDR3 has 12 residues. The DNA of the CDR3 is TGCAGCGTCTTTTTGGCCCGGGGGGAGCAGTACTTC. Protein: CSVFLARGEQYF.

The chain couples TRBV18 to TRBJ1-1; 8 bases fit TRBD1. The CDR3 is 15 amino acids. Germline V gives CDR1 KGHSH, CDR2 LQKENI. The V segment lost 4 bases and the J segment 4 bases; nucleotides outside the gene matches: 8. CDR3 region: CASSQQGGKFTEAFF. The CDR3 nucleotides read TGTGCCAGCTCACAACAGGGGGGCAAGTTCACTGAAGCTTTCTTT.

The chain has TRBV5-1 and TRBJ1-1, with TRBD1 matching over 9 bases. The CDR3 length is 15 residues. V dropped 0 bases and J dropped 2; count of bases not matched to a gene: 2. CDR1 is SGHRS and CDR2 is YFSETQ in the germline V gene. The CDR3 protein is CASSLGDRDNTEAFF. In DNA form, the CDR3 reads TGCGCCAGCAGCTTGGGGGACAGGGACAACACTGAAGCTTTCTTT.

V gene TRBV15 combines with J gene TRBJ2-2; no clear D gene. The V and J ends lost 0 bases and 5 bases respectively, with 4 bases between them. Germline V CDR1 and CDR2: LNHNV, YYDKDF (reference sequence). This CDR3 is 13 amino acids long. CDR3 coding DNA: TGTGCCACCAGCAGAGACTTGACCGGGGAGCTGTTTTTT. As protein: CATSRDLTGELFF.